This TCR beta chain is from a study of PD-L1 blockade in urothelial cancer. As for the study in general: Males with bladder-origin urothelial cancer made up about 85% of the roughly 30 patients. Peripheral blood specimens exhibited a median yield of around 130,000 T cells.

Trimming removed 4 bases from V and 4 bases from J, with 8 bases in between. CDR3 length: 13 amino acids. The germline CDR1 and CDR2 sequences are MRHNA and SNTAGT. Produced via immunoSEQ multiplex PCR; TCRdb's table is partial and in-frame only. The table lists some 38,000 clones, 70% to 90% of them singletons. The time point denotes: pretreatment peripheral blood. The rearrangement joins TRBV6-4 to TRBJ2-1; D unresolved. Sample: PBMCs, taken around atezolizumab (anti-PD-L1) treatment. The TCR was taken from an elderly man with urothelial cancer. The CDR3 protein is CASSVSTYNEQFF. The CDR3 nucleotides are TGTGCCAGCAGTGTAAGCACTTACAATGAGCAGTTCTTC.